Below, one T cell receptor beta chain is given with its context. Since the CDR3 does not end with the conserved phenylalanine or tryptophan, this likely comes from a read error. Absence of ophthalmopathy progression within 18 months defined stable Graves' hyperthyroidism. Any patient presenting with uncontrolled infection, other autoimmune disease, pregnancy or lactation was left out. The diagnostic basis comprised clinical symptoms, serum thyroxine and TRAb, thyroid ultrasound and orbital computed tomography. RNA transcripts provided the source from which TCR beta CDR3 regions were amplified. First-round RT-PCR targeting the TCR CDR3 was performed with the HTBI primer set. Via MiXCR, TCRdb re-called the multiplex PCR reads, giving one row per CDR3 protein. The sample has hundreds of thousands of distinct CDR3 sequences, 35% to 45% seen once. The data were taken from a study of T cells in Graves' hyperthyroidism and ophthalmopathy. For the study at large: Prior to any treatment, at the point of initial diagnosis, peripheral blood was collected.

Trimming removed 3 bases from V and 4 bases from J, with 10 bases in between. Germline CDR1 MNHEY, CDR2 SMNVEV (reference sequence). The CDR3 is 14 amino acids. Sequences were obtained from blood. This sequence originates from a man aged 18 to 29 with Graves' hyperthyroidism. The chain joins TRBV27 to TRBJ1-5; D gene ambiguous. The CDR3 sequence: CASSFEGRNQPQHL. In DNA, the CDR3 is TGTGCCAGCAGTTTCGAGGGTAGAAATCAGCCCCAGCATCTT.